This T cell receptor beta chain comes out of a study of T-cell reconstitution after alpha-beta-depleted transplantation in children. The TCRbeta library incorporated unique molecular identifiers. From the PCR reads, TCRdb called clonotypes with MiXCR, one entry per CDR3 protein. The sample contains approximately 97,000 distinct CDR3 sequences, under 7% of which appear only once. This clonotype has a count of ten or more. Its antigen is undetermined. Germline CDR1 is MNHNS and CDR2 is SASEGT. This CDR3 comprises 14 residues. V shed 9 bases, J shed 5 bases, and the junction held 12 bases outside the gene matches. Findings and caveats of the study: At day 60, the high TCRbeta diversity found in some patients originated from recipient T cells and thymic progenitors that had survived.

This rearrangement joins TRBV6-1 to TRBJ2-5; TRBD1 aligns across 7 bases. This clonotype was sampled from a female patient aged 2-10 years who had a stem cell transplant for Fanconi anemia, so the T cells may come from the graft donor. Material: PBMCs, mostly from graft donor cells, obtained 60 days after TCRalphabeta/CD19-depleted stem cell transplant. Here the CDR3 DNA reads TGTGCCAGTTGGGAGACAGGGACGGGGGAGACCCAGTACTTC. Its protein is CASWETGTGETQYF.